The 31 T cell receptor beta chains below were found in one sample sequenced in a study (dated 2022 in TCRdb). The protocol used for the library was the immunoSEQ multiplex PCR assay. TCRdb mirrors the immuneACCESS table, restricted to in-frame sequences. Some clones are absent from its copies; in checked studies, under half trace to an unresolved V gene, and the reason for the others is unknown. The sample includes about 68,000 clones, with 85% to 95% observed a single time. The ten largest clones capture around 4.6% of the sample. Sequencing was performed on PBMCs. The source is a man aged 40-55 years with rheumatoid arthritis.

The V gene is TRBV7-9, the J gene TRBJ2-1, with TRBD2 matching 7 bases. CDR1 and CDR2 (germline): SEHNR, FQNEAQ (reference sequence). After removal of 1 base from V and 7 bases from J, the junction contained 19 bases not matched to a gene. The CDR3 contains 19 residues. CDR3 in amino acids: CASSLDGGASGGMGNEQFF. In DNA, the CDR3 is TGTGCCAGCAGCTTAGACGGCGGGGCTAGCGGCGGGATGGGGAATGAGCAGTTCTTC.

This chain uses TRBV11-2 with TRBJ2-5; D possibly corresponds to TRBD2 (5 bases). The CDR3 is made up of 12 amino acids. The germline CDR1 and CDR2 sequences are SGHAT and FQNNGV. Trimming left V 4 bases short and J 5 bases short, with 8 bases between. The CDR3 region is CASSSGIETQYF. The CDR3 region has the DNA TGTGCCAGCAGCTCCGGGATTGAGACCCAGTACTTC. Full variable domain (remainder filled in from reference TRBV11-2 and TRBJ2-5): EAGVAQSPRYKIIEKRQSVAFWCNPISGHATLYWYQQILGQGPKLLIQFQNNGVVDDSQLPKDRFSAERLKGVDSTLKIQPAKLEDSAVYLCASSSGIETQYFGPGTRLLVL.

The chain joins TRBV19 to TRBJ1-4; a weak D match, TRBD1 (5 bases). Germline assignment: CDR1 LNHDA and CDR2 SQIVND (reference sequence). CDR3 length: 18 amino acids. The V end was cut by 1 base, the J end by 4 bases, with 19 bases between. In nucleotides, the CDR3 is TGTGCCAGTAGTATAGGGGAGGGGCGGACGACCTATAATGAAAAACTGTTTTTT. Residues: CASSIGEGRTTYNEKLFF.

Only one count was recorded for this clone. The V and J genes are TRBV28 and TRBJ1-5; no definite D call. Germline V lookup: CDR1 MDHEN, CDR2 SYDVKM. This CDR3 spans 14 amino acids. V dropped 8 bases and J dropped 3 bases, with 14 bases sitting between them. The CDR3 here is CASEGSVSNQPQHF. DNA for the CDR3: TGTGCCAGCGAAGGGTCTGTTTCCAATCAGCCCCAGCATTTT.

This chain connects TRBV28 to TRBJ2-5; D is ambiguous. V lost 6 bases and J 0 bases, leaving 2 bases between the germline ends. From germline, CDR1 is MDHEN and CDR2 SYDVKM. This CDR3 comprises 11 residues. CDR3 nucleotides: TGTGCCAGCAGCGACCAAGAGACCCAGTACTTC. This codes for CASSDQETQYF.

V usage is TRBV5-1 and J usage is TRBJ1-1; 7 bases fit TRBD1. The germline gives CDR1 SGHRS, CDR2 YFSETQ. With V trimmed by 3 bases and J by 5 bases, 13 bases remained unmatched. CDR3 length: 16 residues. This chain's CDR3 is CASSSTPTGVGTEAFF. The CDR3 DNA is TGCGCCAGCAGCTCTACACCAACAGGGGTGGGAACTGAAGCTTTCTTT. Based on the CDR3 plus reference TRBV5-1 and TRBJ1-1, the full variable domain is KAGVTQTPRYLIKTRGQQVTLSCSPISGHRSVSWYQQTPGQGLQFLFEYFSETQRNKGNFPGRFSGRQFSNSRSEMNVSTLELGDSALYLCASSSTPTGVGTEAFFGQGTRLTVV.

The chain employs TRBV27 and TRBJ2-5; the D gene could be TRBD1 or TRBD2 (5 bases each). Germline V CDR1 and CDR2: MNHEY, SMNVEV (reference sequence). Trimming took 2 bases from V and 0 from J, leaving 13 bases between them. The CDR3 is made up of 16 amino acids. CDR3 in DNA: TGTGCCAGCAGTTTAAGGGCGAGGGGCTACCAAGAGACCCAGTACTTC. Encoded protein: CASSLRARGYQETQYF.

This chain joins TRBV7-9 and TRBJ1-1, with TRBD1 matching over 9 bases. J was trimmed by 2 bases and V by 2 bases; bases with no gene match: 9. Germline V gene data show CDR1 as SEHNR and CDR2 as FQNEAQ (reference sequence). This CDR3 has 17 amino acids. CDR3 sequence reads: CASSLTGTGPVNTEAFF. Here the CDR3 DNA reads TGTGCCAGCAGCTTAACCGGGACAGGGCCTGTTAACACTGAAGCTTTCTTT.

The genes are TRBV5-1 and TRBJ1-6; 7 bases agree with TRBD1. The CDR3 is made up of 14 amino acids. J gave up 4 bases and V 4 bases, and 2 bases lay outside the gene matches. CDR1 and CDR2 from the germline V gene are SGHRS and YFSETQ. CDR3 sequence: CASSPQGYNSPLHF. In DNA form, the CDR3 reads TGCGCCAGCAGCCCACAGGGGTATAATTCACCCCTCCACTTT.

V gene TRBV19 combines with J gene TRBJ1-4; tentative D call: TRBD1 (5 bases). From germline, CDR1 is LNHDA and CDR2 SQIVND (reference sequence). This CDR3 region has 16 residues. Deletions cut 6 bases from V and 8 bases from J, with 22 bases between. The CDR3 protein is CASSRKVGGSGEKLFF. The DNA of the CDR3 is TGTGCCAGTAGCCGAAAGGTCGGGGGGTCGGGGGAAAAACTGTTTTTT.

This clone has only a few counts. The V call is TRBV11-3, the J call TRBJ2-3; no definite D call. Trimming cost V 1 base and J 0 bases, with 5 bases left between them. Germline CDR1 and CDR2: SGHNT and YENEEA. CDR3 length: 14 amino acids. CDR3 DNA: TGTGCCAGCAGCTTAGGGTCCAGCACAGATACGCAGTATTTT. Its protein is CASSLGSSTDTQYF.

The chain recombines TRBV30 with TRBJ2-7; 14 bases map to TRBD2. Germline values: CDR1 GTSNPN, CDR2 SVGIG (reference sequence). This CDR3 has 15 residues. The ends lost 1 base at V and 9 bases at J; junction bases unmatched: 8. The CDR3 nucleotides read TGTGCCTGGAGTGCCCCGGGGACTAGCGGGAGACTGCAGTACTTC. This translates into CAWSAPGTSGRLQYF.

The V call is TRBV27, the J call TRBJ1-1; 7 positions agree with TRBD1. Germline V lookup: CDR1 MNHEY, CDR2 SMNVEV (reference sequence). The CDR3 is 14 residues long. The junction had 5 bases not matched to a gene; V was cut back by 5 bases and J by 2 bases. The DNA of the CDR3 is TGTGCCAGCAGTACCCGGACAGGAAACACTGAAGCTTTCTTT. Its translation is CASSTRTGNTEAFF.

The chain's CDR3 is CASSLGGLSSYNEQFF. The CDR3 DNA follows: TGTGCCAGCAGCTTGGGTGGGTTAAGCTCCTACAATGAGCAGTTCTTC. This rearrangement joins TRBV5-4 to TRBJ2-1, with D unclear. This CDR3 has 16 residues. Germline assignment: CDR1 SGHNT and CDR2 YYREEE (reference sequence). Trimming took 0 bases from V and 0 from J, leaving 10 bases between them. Supplemented by reference TRBV5-4 and TRBJ2-1, the full variable domain reads ETGVTQSPTHLIKTRGQQVTLRCSSQSGHNTVSWYQQALGQGPQFIFQYYREEENGRGNFPPRFSGLQFPNYSSELNVNALELDDSALYLCASSLGGLSSYNEQFFGPGTRLTVL.

This chain connects TRBV11-1 to TRBJ2-1, with TRBD2 identical over 13 bases. CDR1 is SGHAT, CDR2 FQDESV, per germline (reference sequence). The CDR3 is 16 residues long. Losses at the gene ends were 1 base for V and 9 bases for J; bases not matched to a gene: 6. CDR3 residues: CASSLELAGGLIEQFF. CDR3 nucleotides: TGTGCCAGCAGCTTAGAACTAGCGGGGGGGTTGATTGAGCAGTTCTTC.

This chain uses TRBV13 with TRBJ2-5, with D perhaps TRBD1 or TRBD2 (5 bases each). V was shortened by 6 bases and J by 2 bases, with 10 bases between the two germline ends. Germline lookup yields CDR1 PRHDT and CDR2 FYEKMQ (reference sequence). This CDR3 has 13 amino acids. In DNA, the CDR3 is TGTGCCAGCAGTAGTTGGGGGCAAGAGACCCAGTACTTC. It codes for CASSSWGQETQYF.

V usage is TRBV11-2 and J usage is TRBJ1-1; D unresolved. Trimming left V 1 base short and J 1 base short, with 13 bases between. The CDR3 has 16 residues. The germline V gene has CDR1 SGHAT and CDR2 FQNNGV. DNA for the CDR3: TGTGCCAGCAGCTTAGGTAGAGGGATCGGGAACACTGAAGCTTTCTTT. This gives the protein CASSLGRGIGNTEAFF.

The gene calls are TRBV30 and TRBJ1-2; no clear D. The CDR3 runs 12 residues. V was trimmed by 4 bases and J by 8 bases, leaving 14 bases between them. Germline V gene lookup returns CDR1 GTSNPN and CDR2 SVGIG (reference sequence). Written as DNA, the CDR3 is TGTGCCTGGAATCTCGGGATTGGGGGCTACACCTTC. It codes for CAWNLGIGGYTF.

This chain links TRBV28 with TRBJ1-2; D is undetermined. The CDR3 is 14 residues long. Trimming pared 6 bases from V and 0 bases from J, leaving 11 bases between. Germline loops: CDR1 MDHEN, CDR2 SYDVKM. CDR3 DNA sequence: TGTGCCAGCAGGCGATCGAGGTCTAACTATGGCTACACCTTC. It codes for CASRRSRSNYGYTF.

This chain uses TRBV5-4 with TRBJ2-5; D unclear. The CDR3 spans 11 residues. Germline-derived CDR1 and CDR2 are SGHNT and YYREEE (reference sequence). Trimming pared 5 bases from V and 2 bases from J, leaving 4 bases between. CDR3 DNA sequence: TGTGCCAGCAGATATCAAGAGACCCAGTACTTC. Translation: CASRYQETQYF.

This rearrangement joins TRBV10-3 to TRBJ1-1; TRBD1 matches 7 bases. V gave up 4 bases and J gave up 8 bases; unmatched junction bases: 10. In germline, CDR1 is ENHRY, CDR2 SYGVKD. This CDR3 region has 14 residues. The CDR3 protein is CAISGWDSPGEAFF. The CDR3 DNA reads as TGTGCCATCAGTGGATGGGACAGCCCGGGGGAAGCTTTCTTT.

This CDR3 reads CAWSRPDNKYGYTF. CDR3 nucleotides: TGTGCCTGGAGTCGGCCGGACAACAAATATGGCTACACCTTC. The chain couples TRBV30 to TRBJ1-2; possible D gene TRBD1, 5 bases. The V gene lost 2 bases and the J gene lost 5 bases, with 15 bases spanning the gap. CDR1 and CDR2 (germline): GTSNPN, SVGIG (reference sequence). The CDR3 extends over 14 amino acids.

V and J are TRBV5-6 and TRBJ2-7; 8 nucleotides line up with TRBD2. The germline gives CDR1 SGHDT, CDR2 YYEEEE. V lost 0 bases and J lost 4; bases outside the gene matches: 6. This CDR3 is 15 amino acids long. The CDR3 DNA is TGTGCCAGCAGCTTGGTAGTTAGCGGGACGTACGAGCAGTACTTC. Translated: CASSLVVSGTYEQYF.

This clone has just one count. The V and J genes are TRBV19 and TRBJ1-5; no firm D call. Germline lookup yields CDR1 LNHDA and CDR2 SQIVND (reference sequence). Deletions cut 1 base from V and 9 bases from J, with 7 bases between. CDR3 size: 12 residues. The CDR3 spells CASSIGGVPQHF. The CDR3 coding sequence is TGTGCCAGTAGTATAGGGGGTGTGCCCCAGCATTTT. The variable domain in full, with the rest retrieved from reference TRBV19 and TRBJ1-5, is DGGITQSPKYLFRKEGQNVTLSCEQNLNHDAMYWYRQDPGQGLRLIYYSQIVNDFQKGDIAEGYSVSREKKESFPLTVTSAQKNPTAFYLCASSIGGVPQHFGDGTRLSIL.

This chain joins TRBV5-1 and TRBJ2-3; D gene unclear. The germline CDR1 and CDR2 sequences are SGHRS and YFSETQ. V was cut by 0 bases and J by 2 bases, with 7 bases left in between. This CDR3 spans 14 amino acids. CDR3 protein: CASSLDSNTDTQYF. CDR3 bases: TGCGCCAGCAGCTTGGATTCGAACACAGATACGCAGTATTTT.

The chain uses TRBV24-1 and TRBJ2-7; D might be TRBD1 (5 bases). V was cut by 7 bases and J by 4 bases, with 7 bases left in between. This CDR3 region has 11 residues. Germline lookup yields CDR1 KGHDR and CDR2 SFDVKD. This chain's CDR3 is CATSDSYEQYF. The CDR3 DNA is TGTGCCACCAGCGACAGTTACGAGCAGTACTTC.

V gene TRBV7-6 combines with J gene TRBJ1-4, with TRBD1 matching over 7 bases. CDR3 length equals 15 residues. V shed 6 bases and J 4 bases; nucleotides not matched to a gene: 8. Germline V gene lookup returns CDR1 SGHVS and CDR2 FNYEAQ. CDR3 in DNA: TGTGCCAGCAGTCCACGGGACAGCTTTAATGAAAAACTGTTTTTT. It translates to CASSPRDSFNEKLFF.

The chain uses TRBV27 and TRBJ2-5; D call uncertain. Trimming left V 2 bases short and J 2 bases short, with 6 bases between. The CDR3 has 13 residues. Germline V CDR1 and CDR2: MNHEY, SMNVEV (reference sequence). CDR3 DNA sequence: TGTGCCAGCAGTTTAGTAGGGCAAGAGACCCAGTACTTC. Translating gives CASSLVGQETQYF.

The V call is TRBV7-9, the J call TRBJ1-6, with unresolved D. The germline gives CDR1 SEHNR, CDR2 FQNEAQ (reference sequence). Trimming removed 2 bases at V and 12 bases at J, with 11 bases between. The CDR3 runs to 13 residues. The CDR3 spells CASSLSQPEPLHF. CDR3 coding DNA: TGTGCCAGCAGCTTATCGCAGCCTGAACCCCTCCACTTT.

This clone was detected once. The V and J genes are TRBV7-2 and TRBJ2-3; 16 bases match TRBD2. Losses at the gene ends were 5 bases for V and 5 bases for J; bases not matched to a gene: 7. This CDR3 has 17 amino acids. Germline V gene data show CDR1 as SGHTA and CDR2 as FQGNSA. CDR3 loop: CASSPPGLAGGLDTQYF. CDR3 bases: TGTGCCAGCAGCCCCCCGGGACTAGCGGGAGGGTTAGATACGCAGTATTTT.

The chain couples TRBV5-6 to TRBJ1-6; no firm D call. This CDR3 has 15 amino acids. The germline V gene has CDR1 SGHDT and CDR2 YYEEEE. With 3 bases removed from V and 8 bases from J, the gap between germline ends came to 15 bases. CDR3 DNA: TGTGCCAGCAGCTGGAGCCGTTTATTAGATTCACCCCTCCACTTT. This sequence encodes CASSWSRLLDSPLHF.